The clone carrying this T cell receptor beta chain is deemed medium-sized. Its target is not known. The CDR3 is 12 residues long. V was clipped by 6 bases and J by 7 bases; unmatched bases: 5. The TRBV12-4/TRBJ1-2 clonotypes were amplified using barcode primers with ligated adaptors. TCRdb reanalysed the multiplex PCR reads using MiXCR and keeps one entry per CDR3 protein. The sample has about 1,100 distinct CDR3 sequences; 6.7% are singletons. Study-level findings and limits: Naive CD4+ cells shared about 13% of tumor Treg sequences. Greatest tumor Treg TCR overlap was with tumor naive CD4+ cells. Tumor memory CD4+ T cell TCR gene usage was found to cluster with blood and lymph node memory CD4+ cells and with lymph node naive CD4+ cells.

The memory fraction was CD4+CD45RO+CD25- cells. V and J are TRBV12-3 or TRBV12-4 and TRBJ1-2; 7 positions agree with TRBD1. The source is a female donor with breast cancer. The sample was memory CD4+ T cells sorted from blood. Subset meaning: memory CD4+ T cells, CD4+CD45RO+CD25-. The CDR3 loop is CASRRQGAGYTF. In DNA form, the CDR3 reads TGTGCCAGCAGGCGACAGGGAGCTGGCTACACCTTC.